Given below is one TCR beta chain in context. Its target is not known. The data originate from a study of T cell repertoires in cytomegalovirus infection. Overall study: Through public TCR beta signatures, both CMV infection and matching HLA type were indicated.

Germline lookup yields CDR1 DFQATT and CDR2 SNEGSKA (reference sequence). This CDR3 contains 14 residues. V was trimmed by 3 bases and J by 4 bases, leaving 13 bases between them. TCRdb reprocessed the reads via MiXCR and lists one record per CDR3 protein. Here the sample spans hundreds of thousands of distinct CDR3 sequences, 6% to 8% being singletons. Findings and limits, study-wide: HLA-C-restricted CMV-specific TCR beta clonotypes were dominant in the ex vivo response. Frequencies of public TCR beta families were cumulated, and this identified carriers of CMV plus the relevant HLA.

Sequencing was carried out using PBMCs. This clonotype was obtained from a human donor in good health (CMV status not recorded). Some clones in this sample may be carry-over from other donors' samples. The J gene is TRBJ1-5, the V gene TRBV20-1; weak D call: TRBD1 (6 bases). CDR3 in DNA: TGCAGTGCTAGGGAGGGGGGGCGGAATCAGCCCCAGCATTTT. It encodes CSAREGGRNQPQHF.